Sequencing of this TCR beta chain was carried out in a study of blood T cell repertoires in COVID-19. Looking at the study overall: The United States, Italy and Spain provided the acute and convalescent COVID-19 samples. The analysed material was cDNA or gDNA that came from T cells, B-cell-depleted T cells, or PBMCs.

V lost 4 bases, J lost 4 bases, and 8 bases lay in between. The CDR3 has 13 amino acids. Germline CDR1 is SGHAT and CDR2 is FQDESV (reference sequence). How the authors handled the data: Amplification with reference gene primers provided the estimates of nucleated cell counts. Only in-frame clones appear in the TCRdb table, and some are missing; sequencing was by immunoSEQ multiplex PCR. V and J calls plus clone size are reproduced from that table; the DNA served to infer D and trimming. The sample holds about 220,000 clones, roughly 82% seen once. This TCR was recovered from a man aged 50 or older with active or convalescent COVID-19. The sample consisted of peripheral blood. This chain joins TRBV11-1 and TRBJ2-1; tentatively, D is TRBD2 (5 bases). In DNA, the CDR3 is TGTGCCAGCAGCTCGACTATTTACAATGAGCAGTTCTTC. Encoded protein: CASSSTIYNEQFF.